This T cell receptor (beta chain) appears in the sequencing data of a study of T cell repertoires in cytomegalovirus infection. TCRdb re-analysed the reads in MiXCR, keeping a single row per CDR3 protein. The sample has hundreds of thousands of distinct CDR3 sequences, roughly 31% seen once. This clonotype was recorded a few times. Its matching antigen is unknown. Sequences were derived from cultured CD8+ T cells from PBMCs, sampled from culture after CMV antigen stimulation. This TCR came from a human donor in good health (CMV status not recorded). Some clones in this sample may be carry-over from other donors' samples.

CDR3 sequence reads: CASSGEAGYNEQFF. The DNA for the CDR3 is TGTGCCAGTAGTGGCGAAGCGGGTTACAATGAGCAGTTCTTC. The rearrangement links TRBV7-9 to TRBJ2-1; tentatively, D is TRBD2 (6 bases). This CDR3 has 14 residues. Trimming left V 9 bases short and J 4 bases short, with 16 bases between. The V gene's germline CDR1 is SEHNR and CDR2 FQNEAQ (reference sequence).